The 32 T cell receptor beta chains reported below all come from one sample, sequenced in a study of blood T cell repertoires in COVID-19. The assay was immunoSEQ multiplex PCR, and TCRdb's table has in-frame clones only and misses some. The sample has 150,000 to 200,000 clones, 89% seen once. Sequencing was done on a sample of peripheral blood. The receptors here all came from a man aged 35-49 years with acute or convalescent COVID-19.

This sequence joins TRBV29-1 and TRBJ2-1; D is unclear. The germline CDR1 and CDR2 sequences are SQVTM and ANQGSEA. V lost 5 bases and J lost 2, with 10 bases in between. The CDR3 has 13 amino acids. This CDR3 is CSVSHPTYNEQFF. The DNA of the CDR3 is TGCAGCGTTTCGCACCCTACCTACAATGAGCAGTTCTTC.

The J gene is TRBJ2-5, the V gene TRBV28; 8 nucleotides line up with TRBD2. The CDR3 length is 14 residues. Germline V CDR1 and CDR2: MDHEN, SYDVKM. The V gene end was trimmed by 7 bases and the J gene end by 5 bases; junction bases not matched to a gene: 9. Here the CDR3 DNA reads TGTGCCAGCAATAGCGGGGTAGAGTTGGAGACCCAGTACTTC. As protein: CASNSGVELETQYF.

Only one count was recorded for this clone. This sequence joins TRBV13 and TRBJ2-5; 12 bases are shared with TRBD1. There are 18 residues in the CDR3. J lost 2 bases, V lost 5 bases, and 12 bases had no gene match. Germline CDR1 is PRHDT and CDR2 is FYEKMQ (reference sequence). The CDR3 nucleotides are TGTGCCAGCAGCGACCGGGACAGGGGGCTGATGTGGCAAGAGACCCAGTACTTC. Its protein is CASSDRDRGLMWQETQYF.

The gene calls are TRBV30 and TRBJ2-7, with no clear D. Germline V gives CDR1 GTSNPN, CDR2 SVGIG (reference sequence). CDR3 length: 13 amino acids. V gave up 0 bases and J gave up 7 bases, with 13 bases separating them. The CDR3 nucleotides are TGTGCCTGGAGTGTCCAGACTCGGTCTGAGCAGTACTTC. Amino acid sequence: CAWSVQTRSEQYF.

The CDR3 DNA reads TGTGCCAGCAGTTCCGGACAGGGTGTCTCTAATTCACCCCTCCACTTT. Encoded protein: CASSSGQGVSNSPLHF. This chain links TRBV28 with TRBJ1-6; TRBD1 matches at 8 bases. The germline gives CDR1 MDHEN, CDR2 SYDVKM. The CDR3 has 16 amino acids. V lost 4 bases and J lost 6; bases outside the gene matches: 8.

The chain combines TRBV27 with TRBJ2-7, with TRBD1 identical over 11 bases. This CDR3 comprises 14 residues. J was trimmed by 2 bases and V by 3 bases; bases with no gene match: 0. Germline V gene sequence: CDR1 MNHEY, CDR2 SMNVEV (reference sequence). This CDR3 is CASSLDRGPYEQYF. The CDR3 nucleotides are TGTGCCAGCAGTTTGGACAGGGGGCCCTACGAGCAGTACTTC.

The CDR3 DNA is TGTGCCAGCAGCTTAGCGCTACCCGGGACAGCCAACTACGAGCAGTACTTC. It translates to CASSLALPGTANYEQYF. The chain recombines TRBV7-2 with TRBJ2-7; 7 nucleotides align to TRBD1. This CDR3 comprises 17 residues. Per germline, CDR1 SGHTA and CDR2 FQGNSA. Losses at the gene ends were 0 bases for V and 3 bases for J; bases not matched to a gene: 11.

The genes are TRBV3-1 (or the pseudogene TRBV3-2) and TRBJ1-1; the D gene is possibly TRBD1 (5 bases). This CDR3 has 14 amino acids. Germline CDR1 and CDR2: LGHDT and YNNKEL (reference sequence). V was cut by 1 base and J by 4 bases, with 10 bases left in between. The CDR3, as DNA: TGTGCCAGCAGCCAAGGCTGGGGGGGCACTGAAGCTTTCTTT. It codes for CASSQGWGGTEAFF.

V usage is TRBV7-3 and J usage is TRBJ2-3, with D perhaps matching TRBD2 (6 bases). V dropped 2 bases and J dropped 5 bases, with 14 bases sitting between them. The CDR3 has 15 amino acids. CDR1 and CDR2 (germline): SGHTA, FQGTGA. The CDR3 DNA is TGTGCCAGCAGCTTACTTGCGGGGCGGGGAGATACGCAGTATTTT. Encoded protein: CASSLLAGRGDTQYF.

The chain is built from TRBV9 and TRBJ2-5; 10 bases are a match to TRBD2. Losses at the gene ends were 3 bases for V and 5 bases for J; bases not matched to a gene: 7. The CDR3 runs 15 residues. Per germline, CDR1 SGDLS and CDR2 YYNGEE. Here the CDR3 reads CASSARAGLAETQYF. The CDR3 DNA follows: TGTGCCAGCAGCGCGCGGGCGGGACTAGCGGAGACCCAGTACTTC.

Comment on this clone: This same CDR3 is encoded by further DNA sequences in the sample. The V gene is TRBV6-5, the J gene TRBJ1-6; the match to TRBD1 covers 10 bases. Trimming cost V 6 bases and J 6 bases; bases outside gene matches: 5. In germline, CDR1 is MNHEY, CDR2 SVGAGI. This CDR3 contains 15 residues. The CDR3 DNA is TGTGCCAGCAGCCCCGGGACAGGGGTTAATTCACCCCTCCACTTT. It codes for CASSPGTGVNSPLHF.

The gene calls are TRBV7-2 and TRBJ1-2; D not resolved. V was shortened by 3 bases and J by 3 bases, with 14 bases between the two germline ends. This CDR3 has 15 residues. Germline-derived CDR1 and CDR2 are SGHTA and FQGNSA. The CDR3 DNA reads TGTGCCAGCAGCTTCAAACAGATCCAGGACTATGGCTACACCTTC. Translated, it gives CASSFKQIQDYGYTF.

The V call is TRBV5-1, the J call TRBJ2-2, with D hard to call. Germline values: CDR1 SGHRS, CDR2 YFSETQ. CDR3 length: 14 residues. Trimming took 0 bases from V and 1 from J, leaving 4 bases between them. CDR3 amino acids: CASSLVQNTGELFF. CDR3 sequence (DNA): TGCGCCAGCAGCTTGGTCCAGAACACCGGGGAGCTGTTTTTT.

The chain uses TRBV11-1 and TRBJ1-2; D is perhaps TRBD1 (6 bases). From germline, CDR1 is SGHAT and CDR2 FQDESV (reference sequence). The CDR3 covers 14 residues. Trimming cost V 5 bases and J 4 bases, with 14 bases left between them. This CDR3 reads CASSAPQGLYGYTF. For the CDR3, the DNA is TGTGCCAGCAGCGCACCACAGGGTCTCTATGGCTACACCTTC.

This clone was seen a handful of times. The V and J genes are TRBV30 and TRBJ1-6; D may be TRBD1 (6 bases). Germline values: CDR1 GTSNPN, CDR2 SVGIG (reference sequence). The length of the CDR3 is 13 residues. The V end lost 2 bases, the J end lost 10 bases, and 12 bases lay between the germline ends. CDR3 residues: CAWSPQGGSPLHF. The CDR3 region has the DNA TGTGCCTGGAGTCCACAGGGAGGGTCACCCCTCCACTTT.

The V gene is TRBV28, the J gene TRBJ1-4; TRBD1 agrees at 8 bases. This CDR3 comprises 15 residues. The germline CDR1 and CDR2 sequences are MDHEN and SYDVKM. The ends lost 4 bases at V and 6 bases at J; junction bases unmatched: 7. The chain's CDR3 is CASSSPGGRDEKLFF. Here the CDR3 DNA reads TGTGCCAGCAGTTCCCCAGGGGGCAGGGATGAAAAACTGTTTTTT.

The J gene is TRBJ2-7, the V gene TRBV30; a weak D match, TRBD1 (5 bases). V was clipped by 5 bases and J by 9 bases, with 20 bases between them. There are 13 residues in the CDR3. Germline V gene data show CDR1 as GTSNPN and CDR2 as SVGIG (reference sequence). The CDR3 nucleotides read TGTGCCTGGGGAAGTCAGGGTTCGTCCGCGCAGTACTTC. It codes for CAWGSQGSSAQYF.

To note about this clone: Germline is not matched at one junction end, which may reflect a read error. V is TRBV7-2 and J is TRBJ2-6, with D hard to call. Germline V lookup: CDR1 SGHTA, CDR2 FQGNSA. This CDR3 is built from 14 residues. As DNA, the CDR3 is TGTGCCAGCAGCATTACGACTGGAGCCAACGTCCTGACTTTC. This gives the protein CASSITTGANVLTF.

The V and J genes are TRBV29-1 and TRBJ1-2; 8 bases fit TRBD1. CDR3 length: 14 residues. In germline, CDR1 is SQVTM, CDR2 ANQGSEA. Trimming cost V 6 bases and J 5 bases; bases outside gene matches: 11. The CDR3 DNA follows: TGCAGCGTCGCTCGCTTGACAGGGGATTATGGCTACACCTTC. Amino acid sequence: CSVARLTGDYGYTF.

The chain has TRBV6-5 and TRBJ2-5; 9 positions match TRBD1. This CDR3 spans 14 amino acids. Germline trimming cut 6 bases from V and 1 base from J; bases unmatched to any gene: 3. Germline CDR1 reads MNHEY; CDR2 reads SVGAGI. This CDR3 is CASRGTGIQETQYF. The CDR3 DNA follows: TGTGCCAGCAGAGGGACAGGGATCCAAGAGACCCAGTACTTC.

V and J are TRBV7-8 and TRBJ1-1, with a weak D call TRBD1 (5 bases). V gave up 10 bases and J gave up 0 bases, with 12 bases separating them. The CDR3 is 13 residues long. Germline V lookup: CDR1 SGHVS, CDR2 FQNEAQ. CDR3 in DNA: TGTGCCATCACGGGAGGGGTGAACACTGAAGCTTTCTTT. It is translated as CAITGGVNTEAFF.

J is TRBJ2-7 and V is TRBV5-8; 7 bases align to TRBD1. V shed 0 bases, J shed 0 bases, and the junction held 6 bases outside the gene matches. The CDR3 is 16 residues long. Germline V gene sequence: CDR1 SGHTS, CDR2 YDEGEE. CDR3 DNA sequence: TGTGCCAGCAGCTTGGCACAGGGGTTAAACTCCTACGAGCAGTACTTC. It yields the protein CASSLAQGLNSYEQYF.

This rearrangement joins TRBV6-5 to TRBJ2-2; possible D gene TRBD2, 5 bases. Germline V gene data show CDR1 as MNHEY and CDR2 as SVGAGI. This CDR3 has 15 residues. V lost 6 bases and J lost 3, with 14 bases in between. In DNA form, the CDR3 reads TGTGCCAGCAGGGACTTACCCTTAGACACCGGGGAGCTGTTTTTT. It specifies CASRDLPLDTGELFF.

Only one count was recorded for this clone. The chain recombines TRBV19 with TRBJ1-4, with D perhaps TRBD1 (6 bases). Germline V gene sequence: CDR1 LNHDA, CDR2 SQIVND (reference sequence). The CDR3 length is 19 residues. V was trimmed by 3 bases and J by 3 bases, leaving 23 bases between them. In nucleotides, the CDR3 is TGTGCCAGTAGTATGGCCCAAACAGGGATGGGTATCGCTAATGAAAAACTGTTTTTT. It specifies CASSMAQTGMGIANEKLFF.

This clone was found once. J is TRBJ2-7 and V is TRBV7-9, with TRBD2 identical over 14 bases. There are 16 residues in the CDR3. With V trimmed by 5 bases and J by 6 bases, 9 bases remained unmatched. Germline V CDR1 and CDR2: SEHNR, FQNEAQ (reference sequence). The CDR3 spells CASSPRGLAGGGEQYF. CDR3 sequence (DNA): TGTGCCAGCAGCCCAAGAGGACTAGCGGGGGGCGGCGAGCAGTACTTC. Complete variable domain (other parts from reference TRBV7-9 and TRBJ2-7): DTGVSQNPRHKITKRGQNVTFRCDPISEHNRLYWYRQTLGQGPEFLTYFQNEAQLEKSRLLSDRFSAERPKGSFSTLEIQRTEQGDSAMYLCASSPRGLAGGGEQYFGPGTRLTVT.

The rearrangement uses TRBV5-1 and TRBJ2-1; maybe TRBD1 (5 bases). The CDR3 is 16 residues long. Between the trimmed V and J ends, which lost 0 bases and 0 bases, there was a span of 10 bases. CDR1 and CDR2 (germline): SGHRS, YFSETQ. The CDR3 coding sequence is TGCGCCAGCAGCTTGGAGGGGCACAGCTCCTACAATGAGCAGTTCTTC. As protein: CASSLEGHSSYNEQFF.

This chain uses TRBV5-1 with TRBJ2-1; 8 bases match TRBD1. Germline V lookup: CDR1 SGHRS, CDR2 YFSETQ. With 4 bases clipped from V and 0 bases from J, the junction kept 6 bases outside the gene matches. There are 16 residues in the CDR3. CDR3 coding DNA: TGCGCCAGCAGCCCCGACAGGGGAGGCTCCTACAATGAGCAGTTCTTC. Its protein is CASSPDRGGSYNEQFF. Full variable domain (missing parts from reference TRBV5-1 and TRBJ2-1): KAGVTQTPRYLIKTRGQQVTLSCSPISGHRSVSWYQQTPGQGLQFLFEYFSETQRNKGNFPGRFSGRQFSNSRSEMNVSTLELGDSALYLCASSPDRGGSYNEQFFGPGTRLTVL.

The chain uses TRBV3-1 (or the pseudogene TRBV3-2) and TRBJ2-7, with TRBD1 matching over 7 bases. Germline CDR1 reads LGHDT; CDR2 reads YNNKEL (reference sequence). J lost 2 bases, V lost 3 bases, and 10 bases had no gene match. The CDR3 extends over 16 amino acids. Here the CDR3 reads CASSQPLGTVTYEQYF. The CDR3 DNA reads as TGTGCCAGCAGCCAGCCCTTAGGGACAGTCACCTACGAGCAGTACTTC.

The chain employs TRBV10-3 and TRBJ2-5; D gene unclear. Germline V gene sequence: CDR1 ENHRY, CDR2 SYGVKD. The germline V and J ends were trimmed by 2 bases and 2 bases, with 9 bases remaining between them. This CDR3 contains 14 residues. This CDR3 reads CAISEVRSQETQYF. In DNA, the CDR3 is TGTGCCATCAGTGAGGTCCGGTCACAAGAGACCCAGTACTTC.

This chain links TRBV6-5 with TRBJ1-6, with D uncertain. Germline assignment: CDR1 MNHEY and CDR2 SVGAGI. Trimming left V 9 bases short and J 9 bases short, with 6 bases between. This CDR3 contains 10 residues. The chain's CDR3 is CASGSSPLHF. CDR3 nucleotides: TGTGCCAGTGGCAGTTCACCCCTCCACTTT.

The chain recombines TRBV28 with TRBJ1-1, with D perhaps matching TRBD1 (5 bases). The CDR3 length is 13 residues. Per germline, CDR1 MDHEN and CDR2 SYDVKM. The V end lost 3 bases, the J end lost 7 bases, and 12 bases lay between the germline ends. CDR3 in amino acids: CASSLGGRGEAFF. CDR3 nucleotides: TGTGCCAGCAGTTTGGGGGGTAGGGGTGAAGCTTTCTTT.

This rearrangement joins TRBV29-1 to TRBJ1-1, with 9 bases lining up with TRBD1. The germline V gene encodes CDR1 SQVTM and CDR2 ANQGSEA. The CDR3 length is 12 residues. Trimming removed 6 bases from V and 8 bases from J; junction bases left unmatched: 7. The CDR3 region is CSVSSGTGEAFF. CDR3 DNA: TGCAGCGTCAGTTCCGGGACAGGGGAAGCTTTCTTT.